The 3 T cell receptor beta chains reported below all come from one sample, sequenced in a study of T cell responses to AZD1222 COVID-19 vaccine. The protocol was immunoSEQ multiplex PCR, while the TCRdb copy is restricted to in-frame clones and leaves out a portion. The table records 100,000 or so clones, about 88% of them present only once. Sequenced here: peripheral blood, sampled on day 0 of AZD1222 vaccination. These receptor sequences come from an adult in good health.

The chain joins TRBV28 to TRBJ1-2, with D unclear. Germline CDR1 reads MDHEN; CDR2 reads SYDVKM. The CDR3 consists of 13 residues. Trimming shortened V by 5 bases and J by 5 bases, and 12 bases separated the two germline ends. Here the CDR3 DNA reads TGTGCCAGCAGTGGCGGCCAGAAATATGGCTACACCTTC. Its protein is CASSGGQKYGYTF.

The V gene is TRBV14, the J gene TRBJ1-3, with D hard to call. The CDR3 spans 17 residues. Per the germline V gene, CDR1 is SGHDN and CDR2 is FVKESK. Trimming pared 1 base from V and 5 bases from J, leaving 18 bases between. CDR3 DNA sequence: TGTGCCAGCAGCCAAGTGATCACATACTTTCGAAGAAACACCATATATTTT. As protein: CASSQVITYFRRNTIYF.

The rearrangement uses TRBV18 and TRBJ2-3; 9 nucleotides match TRBD2. Germline V gene data show CDR1 as KGHSH and CDR2 as LQKENI. V lost 3 bases, J lost 3 bases, and 4 bases stayed unmatched. The CDR3 covers 15 residues. The CDR3: CASSPVAGETDTQYF. CDR3 in DNA: TGTGCCAGCTCACCCGTAGCGGGGGAGACAGATACGCAGTATTTT. Drawing the rest from reference TRBV18 and TRBJ2-3, the complete variable domain is NAGVMQNPRHLVRRRGQEARLRCSPMKGHSHVYWYRQLPEEGLKFMVYLQKENIIDESGMPKERFSAEFPKEGPSILRIQQVVRGDSAAYFCASSPVAGETDTQYFGPGTRLTVL.